The 16 T cell receptor beta chains below come from one sample, sequenced in a study of Ad26.COV2.S vaccination and SARS-CoV-2 variants. Treatment defined: roughly 18 received Ad26.COV2.S at low or high dose, single or two shots; 5 received placebo; per-sample allocation not given. Collection of the samples took place on day 63 after the first injection of vaccine or placebo. Repertoires were generated with immunoSEQ multiplex PCR, while TCRdb's copy carries only in-frame clones and drops some. The sample lists roughly 320,000 clones, around four fifths occurring once. The sample was peripheral blood, taken in a trial of Ad26.COV2.S vaccine versus placebo. Receptor source: a person between 18 and 65 years old who received the Ad26.COV2.S COVID-19 vaccine or a placebo.

This chain links TRBV9 with TRBJ2-2; 8 bases map to TRBD1. This CDR3 contains 16 residues. V lost 0 bases, J lost 6 bases, and 7 bases stayed unmatched. Germline values: CDR1 SGDLS, CDR2 YYNGEE. CDR3 coding DNA: TGTGCCAGCAGCGTAGGCCCCAGGGGGCTGGCCGGGGAGCTGTTTTTT. Translating gives CASSVGPRGLAGELFF.

The chain carries TRBV4-2 and TRBJ1-4; D not resolved. Deletions cut 0 bases from V and 5 bases from J, with 13 bases between. The germline V gene has CDR1 LGHNA and CDR2 YNFKEQ. The CDR3 is 16 amino acids. CDR3 nucleotide sequence: TGTGCCAGCAGCCAAGAAGCGGCGAGGCAGAATGAAAAACTGTTTTTT. It encodes CASSQEAARQNEKLFF.

This chain joins TRBV5-1 and TRBJ2-7; D is unresolved. V was pared by 2 bases and J by 7 bases, with 16 bases between. The germline CDR1 and CDR2 sequences are SGHRS and YFSETQ. The CDR3 extends over 14 amino acids. The CDR3 sequence: CASSLIGNVEEQYF. The CDR3 DNA sequence: TGCGCCAGCAGCTTAATCGGTAATGTGGAGGAGCAGTACTTC.

CDR3 sequence reads: CASSESGVQPQHF. The CDR3 nucleotides are TGTGCCAGCAGTGAGTCAGGGGTTCAGCCCCAGCATTTT. J is TRBJ1-5 and V is TRBV25-1, with D possibly matching TRBD1 (6 bases). The CDR3 loop spans 13 amino acids. Germline V gene data show CDR1 as MGHDK and CDR2 as SYGVNS. Trimming pared 3 bases from V and 6 bases from J, leaving 9 bases between. Based on the CDR3 plus reference TRBV25-1 and TRBJ1-5, the full variable domain is EADIYQTPRYLVIGTGKKITLECSQTMGHDKMYWYQQDPGMELHLIHYSYGVNSTEKGDLSSESTVSRIRTEHFPLTLESARPSHTSQYLCASSESGVQPQHFGDGTRLSIL.

The chain combines TRBV6-5 with TRBJ1-5, with D maybe TRBD1 (5 bases). The CDR3 consists of 14 residues. Germline CDR1 reads MNHEY; CDR2 reads SVGAGI. V was clipped by 6 bases and J by 2 bases, with 11 bases between them. The CDR3 nucleotides read TGTGCCAGCAGCGAGGGGTGGGGCAATCAGCCCCAGCATTTT. Its protein is CASSEGWGNQPQHF.

This clone has only a few counts. This chain joins TRBV28 and TRBJ1-5; 7 bases line up with TRBD1. Germline values: CDR1 MDHEN, CDR2 SYDVKM. V was clipped by 4 bases and J by 0 bases; unmatched bases: 9. The CDR3 has 17 amino acids. The CDR3 sequence is CASSSYGQAYSNQPQHF. The CDR3 coding sequence is TGTGCCAGCAGTTCCTACGGACAGGCTTATAGCAATCAGCCCCAGCATTTT.

J is TRBJ2-3 and V is TRBV5-5; 10 bases line up with TRBD1. Germline CDR1 and CDR2: SGHKS and YYEKEE (reference sequence). Germline trimming cut 0 bases from V and 2 bases from J; bases unmatched to any gene: 3. CDR3 length: 16 residues. The CDR3 DNA sequence: TGTGCCAGCAGCTTGGTTGGGACAGGGGTCACAGATACGCAGTATTTT. Translating gives CASSLVGTGVTDTQYF.

The gene calls are TRBV15 and TRBJ1-2; D unclear. The length of the CDR3 is 14 residues. Per the germline V gene, CDR1 is LNHNV and CDR2 is YYDKDF (reference sequence). Trimming took 1 base from V and 8 from J, leaving 14 bases between them. The CDR3 DNA sequence: TGTGCCACCAGCAGAGCCTCAGGCCCCGGAGGCTACACCTTC. Translation gives CATSRASGPGGYTF. Together with reference TRBV15 and TRBJ1-2, the CDR3 gives the full variable domain: DAMVIQNPRYQVTQFGKPVTLSCSQTLNHNVMYWYQQKSSQAPKLLFHYYDKDFNNEADTPDNFQSRRPNTSFCFLDIRSPGLGDTAMYLCATSRASGPGGYTFGSGTRLTVV.

V usage is TRBV7-9 and J usage is TRBJ2-5; D is perhaps TRBD2 (6 bases). The germline V and J ends were trimmed by 6 bases and 5 bases, with 19 bases remaining between them. The CDR3 covers 15 residues. Germline CDR1 SEHNR, CDR2 FQNEAQ (reference sequence). The CDR3 sequence is CASRRTGGDRETQYF. DNA of the CDR3: TGTGCCAGCAGGAGGACTGGCGGGGATCGGGAGACCCAGTACTTC.

V and J are TRBV28 and TRBJ1-1, with 8 bases aligning to TRBD1. Germline V lookup: CDR1 MDHEN, CDR2 SYDVKM. This CDR3 spans 14 amino acids. Losses at the gene ends were 6 bases for V and 0 bases for J; bases not matched to a gene: 3. CDR3 amino acids: CASRPQGVNTEAFF. CDR3 nucleotides: TGTGCCAGCAGGCCACAGGGGGTGAACACTGAAGCTTTCTTT.

The V gene is TRBV18, the J gene TRBJ2-1, with 9 nucleotides matching TRBD2. CDR1 KGHSH and CDR2 LQKENI come from the germline V gene. V lost 6 bases and J lost 2; bases outside the gene matches: 5. This CDR3 has 15 amino acids. The CDR3: CASSLREGTYNEQFF. The DNA for the CDR3 is TGTGCCAGCTCGCTGCGGGAGGGGACCTACAATGAGCAGTTCTTC.

The chain combines TRBV10-3 with TRBJ2-3; a weak D match, TRBD2 (6 bases). V was trimmed by 4 bases and J by 2 bases, leaving 13 bases between them. The germline V gene encodes CDR1 ENHRY and CDR2 SYGVKD. This CDR3 region has 15 residues. The CDR3: CAISVVGGSTDTQYF. As DNA, the CDR3 is TGTGCCATCAGTGTTGTCGGGGGATCCACAGATACGCAGTATTTT.

The V call is TRBV13, the J call TRBJ2-7; weak D call: TRBD1 (6 bases). Germline CDR1 and CDR2: PRHDT and FYEKMQ (reference sequence). This CDR3 has 14 amino acids. Between the trimmed V and J ends, which lost 0 bases and 6 bases, there was a span of 12 bases. CDR3 amino acids: CASSLGQGSVEQYF. CDR3 coding DNA: TGTGCCAGCAGCTTAGGACAGGGTAGCGTCGAGCAGTACTTC. Variable domain in full (rest from reference TRBV13 and TRBJ2-7): AAGVIQSPRHLIKEKRETATLKCYPIPRHDTVYWYQQGPGQDPQFLISFYEKMQSDKGSIPDRFSAQQFSDYHSELNMSSLELGDSALYFCASSLGQGSVEQYFGPGTRLTVT.

The chain joins TRBV5-4 to TRBJ1-2, with TRBD1 as a possible D gene (5 bases). Deletions cut 1 base from V and 4 bases from J, with 11 bases between. The CDR3 has 14 residues. From germline, CDR1 is SGHNT and CDR2 YYREEE (reference sequence). The chain's CDR3 is CASSLRGAAYGYTF. The CDR3 DNA reads TGTGCCAGCAGCTTGAGAGGGGCTGCCTATGGCTACACCTTC.

The chain is built from TRBV11-3 and TRBJ2-5, with D possibly being TRBD2 (5 bases). The CDR3 length is 14 residues. V was shortened by 3 bases and J by 7 bases, with 15 bases between the two germline ends. CDR1 and CDR2 from the germline V gene are SGHNT and YENEEA. The CDR3 nucleotides read TGTGCCAGCAGCTTTCCCCCCGAAGCGGCGACCCAGTACTTC. Residues: CASSFPPEAATQYF.

The rearrangement uses TRBV11-2 and TRBJ2-1, with D perhaps assigned TRBD1 or TRBD2 (5 bases each). The germline gives CDR1 SGHAT, CDR2 FQNNGV. The length of the CDR3 is 12 residues. V gave up 5 bases and J gave up 7 bases, with 9 bases separating them. For the CDR3, the DNA is TGTGCCAGCAGCAGACAGCGGAATGAGCAGTTCTTC. Translation: CASSRQRNEQFF.